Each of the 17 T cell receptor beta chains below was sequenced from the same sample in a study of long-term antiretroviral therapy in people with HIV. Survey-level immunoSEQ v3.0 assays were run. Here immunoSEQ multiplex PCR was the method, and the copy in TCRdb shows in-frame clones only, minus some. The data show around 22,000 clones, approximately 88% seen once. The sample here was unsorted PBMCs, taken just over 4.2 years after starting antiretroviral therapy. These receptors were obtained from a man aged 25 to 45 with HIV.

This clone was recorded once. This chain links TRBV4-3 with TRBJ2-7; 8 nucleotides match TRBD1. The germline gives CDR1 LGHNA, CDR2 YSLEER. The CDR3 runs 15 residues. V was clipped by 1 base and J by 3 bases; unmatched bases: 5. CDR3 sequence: CASSQAFGQGYEQYF. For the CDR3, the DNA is TGCGCCAGCAGCCAAGCCTTCGGACAGGGCTACGAGCAGTACTTC.

The CDR3 here is CASSQGILEREDTQYF. The CDR3 nucleotides are TGTGCCAGCAGCCAAGGAATACTAGAGAGGGAAGATACGCAGTATTTT. The V call is TRBV4-2, the J call TRBJ2-3, with D possibly matching TRBD2 (5 bases). The CDR3 is made up of 16 amino acids. Deletions cut 1 base from V and 5 bases from J, with 16 bases between. Germline values: CDR1 LGHNA, CDR2 YNFKEQ.

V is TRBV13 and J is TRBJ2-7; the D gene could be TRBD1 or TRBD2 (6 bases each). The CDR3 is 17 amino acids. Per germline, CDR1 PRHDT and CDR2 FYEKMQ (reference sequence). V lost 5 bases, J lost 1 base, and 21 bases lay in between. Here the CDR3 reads CASSPEGERGVSYEQYF. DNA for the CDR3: TGTGCCAGCAGCCCCGAAGGGGAGAGGGGGGTTTCCTACGAGCAGTACTTC.

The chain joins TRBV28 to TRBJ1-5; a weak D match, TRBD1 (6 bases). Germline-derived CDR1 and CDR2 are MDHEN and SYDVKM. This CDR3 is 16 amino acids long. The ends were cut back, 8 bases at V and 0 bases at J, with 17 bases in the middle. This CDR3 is CASAVRGDDSNQPQHF. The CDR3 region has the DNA TGTGCCAGCGCCGTCAGGGGAGATGATAGCAATCAGCCCCAGCATTTT.

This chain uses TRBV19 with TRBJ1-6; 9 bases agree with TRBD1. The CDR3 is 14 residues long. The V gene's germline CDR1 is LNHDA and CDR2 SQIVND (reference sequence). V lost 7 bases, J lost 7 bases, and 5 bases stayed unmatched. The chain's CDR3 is CASNPGTGNSPLHF. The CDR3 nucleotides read TGTGCCAGTAATCCCGGGACAGGGAATTCACCCCTCCACTTT.

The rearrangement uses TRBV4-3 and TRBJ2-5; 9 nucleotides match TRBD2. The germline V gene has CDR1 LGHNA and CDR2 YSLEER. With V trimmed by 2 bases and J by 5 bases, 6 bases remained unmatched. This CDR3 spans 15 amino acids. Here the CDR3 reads CASSQTGLARETQYF. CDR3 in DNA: TGCGCCAGCAGCCAAACTGGACTAGCGCGGGAGACCCAGTACTTC.

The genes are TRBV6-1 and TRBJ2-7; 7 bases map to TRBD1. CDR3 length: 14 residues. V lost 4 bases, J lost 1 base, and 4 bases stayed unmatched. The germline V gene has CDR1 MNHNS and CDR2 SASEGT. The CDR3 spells CASSGQGQSYEQYF. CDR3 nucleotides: TGTGCCAGCAGTGGACAGGGACAATCCTACGAGCAGTACTTC.

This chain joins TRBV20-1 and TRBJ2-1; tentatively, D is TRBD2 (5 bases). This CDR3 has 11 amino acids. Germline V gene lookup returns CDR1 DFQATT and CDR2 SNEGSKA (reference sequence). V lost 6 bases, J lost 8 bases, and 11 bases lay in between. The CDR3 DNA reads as TGCAGTGCGCTTACTAGATATGAGCAGTTCTTC. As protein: CSALTRYEQFF.

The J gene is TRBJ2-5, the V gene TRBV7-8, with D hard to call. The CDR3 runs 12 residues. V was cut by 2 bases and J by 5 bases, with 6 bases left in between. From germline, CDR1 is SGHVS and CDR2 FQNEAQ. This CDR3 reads CASSLYGETQYF. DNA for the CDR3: TGTGCCAGCAGCTTATACGGGGAGACCCAGTACTTC.

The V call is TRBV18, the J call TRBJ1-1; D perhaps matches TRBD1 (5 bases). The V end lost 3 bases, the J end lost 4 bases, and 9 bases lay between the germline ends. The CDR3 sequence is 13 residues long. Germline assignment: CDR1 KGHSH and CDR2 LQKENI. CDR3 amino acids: CASSPPGRTEAFF. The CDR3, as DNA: TGTGCCAGCTCACCCCCGGGACGCACTGAAGCTTTCTTT.

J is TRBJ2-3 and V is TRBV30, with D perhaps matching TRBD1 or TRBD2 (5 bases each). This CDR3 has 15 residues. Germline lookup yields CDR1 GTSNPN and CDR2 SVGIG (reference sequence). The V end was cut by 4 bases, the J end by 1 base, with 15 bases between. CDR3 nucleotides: TGTGCCTGGACGCTCGGGGCCCGGCGCACAGATACGCAGTATTTT. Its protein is CAWTLGARRTDTQYF.

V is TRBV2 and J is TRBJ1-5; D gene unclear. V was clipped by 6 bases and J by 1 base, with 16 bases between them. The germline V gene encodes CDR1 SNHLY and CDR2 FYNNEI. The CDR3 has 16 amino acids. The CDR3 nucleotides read TGTGCCAGCAGCGATCCCATGTCAGAAAGCAATCAGCCCCAGCATTTT. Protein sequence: CASSDPMSESNQPQHF.

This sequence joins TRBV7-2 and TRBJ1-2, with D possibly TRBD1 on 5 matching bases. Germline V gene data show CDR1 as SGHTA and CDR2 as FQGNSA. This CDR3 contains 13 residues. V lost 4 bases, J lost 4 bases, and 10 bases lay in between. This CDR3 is CASSSWDGYGYTF. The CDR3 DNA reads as TGTGCCAGCAGCTCCTGGGACGGCTATGGCTACACCTTC. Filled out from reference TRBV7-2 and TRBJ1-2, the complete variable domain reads GAGVSQSPSNKVTEKGKDVELRCDPISGHTALYWYRQSLGQGLEFLIYFQGNSAPDKSGLPSDRFSAERTGGSVSTLTIQRTQQEDSAVYLCASSSWDGYGYTFGSGTRLTVV.

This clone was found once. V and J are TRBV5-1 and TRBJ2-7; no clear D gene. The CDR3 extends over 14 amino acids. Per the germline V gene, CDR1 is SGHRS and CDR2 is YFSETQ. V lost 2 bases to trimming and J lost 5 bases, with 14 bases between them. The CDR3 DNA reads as TGCGCCAGCAGCTTAGGGTACAATAAGGACGAGCAGTACTTC. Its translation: CASSLGYNKDEQYF.

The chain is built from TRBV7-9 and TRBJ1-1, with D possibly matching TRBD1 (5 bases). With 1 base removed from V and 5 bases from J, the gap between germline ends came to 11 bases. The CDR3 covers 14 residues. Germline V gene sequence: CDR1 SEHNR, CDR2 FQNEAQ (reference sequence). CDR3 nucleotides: TGTGCCAGCAGCTTAGAGTTCCAGGGAACTGAAGCTTTCTTT. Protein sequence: CASSLEFQGTEAFF.

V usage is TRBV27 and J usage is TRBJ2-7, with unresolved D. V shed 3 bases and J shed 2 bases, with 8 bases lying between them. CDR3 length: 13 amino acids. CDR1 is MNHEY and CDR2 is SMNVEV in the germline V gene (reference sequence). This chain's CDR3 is CASSLAATYEQYF. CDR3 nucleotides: TGTGCCAGCAGTTTGGCAGCCACCTACGAGCAGTACTTC.

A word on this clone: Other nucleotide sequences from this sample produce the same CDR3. CDR3 nucleotide sequence: TGTGCCAGCTCCCCCGGGGGACTCGGGACTGAAGCTTTCTTT. This sequence encodes CASSPGGLGTEAFF. This sequence joins TRBV18 and TRBJ1-1; the D gene is possibly TRBD1 (5 bases). The CDR3 runs to 14 residues. V dropped 6 bases and J dropped 5 bases, with 16 bases sitting between them. Germline V gives CDR1 KGHSH, CDR2 LQKENI.